This T cell receptor (beta chain) was recorded in a study of beta chain features in type 1 diabetes. Points from the study as a whole: People with Type 1 diabetes carried modestly yet significantly shorter TCRB CDR3s in all four CD4+ subsets.

This clone was counted between two and nine times. Its antigen remains unidentified. The junction departs from germline at one end; a sequencing error may be responsible. The study reverse transcribed the entire isolated RNA, so it sequenced expressed TCRB transcripts. The repertoire was sequenced with immunoSEQ multiplex PCR; TCRdb's copy has only in-frame clones and lacks some. This table holds 300,000 to 350,000 clones, about a tenth found once. The sequence derives from a man aged 30 to 39 with type 1 diabetes. Material for sequencing was central memory CD4+ T cells from blood.

Here the CDR3 reads CASSQGVGNTVTQYF. In nucleotides, the CDR3 is TGCGCCAGCAGCCAAGGTGTTGGGAATACAGTTACGCAGTATTTT. The chain couples TRBV4-3 to TRBJ2-3; D uncertain. Germline loops: CDR1 LGHNA, CDR2 YSLEER. The CDR3 is 15 amino acids.